The present entry profiles one T cell receptor (beta chain) with its context. Its antigen is not identified. PCR was performed using 60 Vbeta and 13 Jbeta primers. Using immunoSEQ multiplex PCR, the repertoire was profiled, and TCRdb retains in-frame clones only, with some absent. The table includes tens of thousands of clones, approximately 71% detected once. This specimen comes from a study of cytomegalovirus exposure and HLA in healthy donors. Whole-study results and caveats: It emerged from a later analysis that several of the most significant clusters appeared to be linked to common viral pathogens.

Germline V CDR1 and CDR2: SGHTA, FQGNSA. This CDR3 is 15 amino acids long. V lost 5 bases and J lost 4; bases outside the gene matches: 10. V gene TRBV7-2 combines with J gene TRBJ2-7; 8 bases fit TRBD1. This receptor was taken from a man aged 45 to 65 in good health and CMV-seropositive. Sequenced input: PBMCs. CDR3 coding DNA: TGTGCCAGCAGCGACTTCGGACAGGGACAGTACGAGCAGTACTTC. Amino acid sequence: CASSDFGQGQYEQYF.